These 29 T cell receptor beta chains came from one sample sequenced in a study of response to subunit inactivated influenza vaccine (dated 2018 in TCRdb). The library was generated by RT-PCR. Data came from an Illumina HiSeq 2500. Using fastp trimming at Q25 and MiXCR clonotype assembly, TCRdb reanalyzed the public sequencing data and kept in-frame beta chains. Rows with one shared CDR3 protein collapse into an entry with the most common genes and DNA. This sample gives 550,000 to 800,000 distinct CDR3 sequences in total; around 13% of them show up just once. Jointly, the top ten make up 5.5% to 8% of the sample. Source: PBMCs from blood, taken around 15 days before vaccination. These receptor sequences come from a man aged 45 to 65 who received an inactivated influenza vaccine. Donor details come from another sample of the same person, matched by shared clones.

As for this clonotype: One end of the junction is discordant with germline, which a read error may explain. V usage is TRBV29-1 and J usage is TRBJ2-3; a possible D gene is TRBD2 (5 bases). This CDR3 comprises 12 residues. Germline V gives CDR1 SQVTM, CDR2 ANQGSEA. CDR3: CSVDEGSDTHYF. The CDR3 nucleotides read TGCAGCGTTGACGAGGGATCAGATACGCACTATTTT.

A few counts support this clonotype. This chain connects TRBV5-1 to TRBJ1-3; D gene unclear. The V gene lost 0 bases and the J gene lost 0 bases, with 7 bases spanning the gap. The CDR3 is 15 amino acids. Germline-derived CDR1 and CDR2 are SGHRS and YFSETQ. Here the CDR3 DNA reads TGCGCCAGCAGCTTGGAGGCCTTCTCTGGAAACACCATATATTTT. It specifies CASSLEAFSGNTIYF. Complete variable domain (other parts from reference TRBV5-1 and TRBJ1-3): KAGVTQTPRYLIKTRGQQVTLSCSPISGHRSVSWYQQTPGQGLQFLFEYFSETQRNKGNFPGRFSGRQFSNSRSEMNVSTLELGDSALYLCASSLEAFSGNTIYFGEGSWLTVV.

This clonotype was seen many times. This rearrangement joins TRBV5-1 to TRBJ1-1, with 8 bases lining up with TRBD1. V lost 4 bases to trimming and J lost 4 bases; unmatched junction nucleotides: 9. The CDR3 extends over 15 amino acids. Germline CDR1 is SGHRS and CDR2 is YFSETQ. The CDR3 reads CASSASSTGVTEAFF. The CDR3 DNA is TGCGCCAGCAGCGCATCCTCGACAGGGGTCACTGAAGCTTTCTTT.

The table lists this clonotype with many counts. The chain couples TRBV11-2 to TRBJ2-1; TRBD2 aligns across 10 bases. The ends lost 9 bases at V and 6 bases at J; junction bases unmatched: 8. The V gene's germline CDR1 is SGHAT and CDR2 FQNNGV. This CDR3 contains 14 residues. CDR3 region: CASRAGGPGNEQFF. The DNA for the CDR3 is TGTGCCAGTAGAGCGGGAGGGCCGGGCAATGAGCAGTTCTTC.

This clonotype was seen more than once but under ten times. J is TRBJ2-5 and V is TRBV4-3, with D possibly being TRBD1 or TRBD2 (5 bases each). The CDR3 length is 15 residues. Germline V gene sequence: CDR1 LGHNA, CDR2 YSLEER. Trimming left V 4 bases short and J 5 bases short, with 17 bases between. The CDR3 reads CASSRGTAKEETQYF. In DNA form, the CDR3 reads TGCGCCAGCAGCCGAGGGACCGCCAAGGAGGAGACCCAGTACTTC.

The V call is TRBV7-2, the J call TRBJ2-5, with unresolved D. The CDR3 contains 16 residues. Deletions cut 4 bases from V and 4 bases from J, with 19 bases between. Germline CDR1 reads SGHTA; CDR2 reads FQGNSA. The CDR3 spells CASSSRVSRSLETQYF. CDR3 in DNA: TGTGCCAGCAGCTCTAGAGTTTCTAGGTCTTTAGAGACCCAGTACTTC.

This chain joins TRBV5-5 and TRBJ2-7; the D is unclear. CDR1 and CDR2 (germline): SGHKS, YYEKEE (reference sequence). Trimming took 0 bases from V and 2 from J, leaving 15 bases between them. CDR3 length equals 16 residues. Here the CDR3 reads CASSLGSRTGTYEQYF. CDR3 DNA: TGTGCCAGCAGCTTGGGCTCCCGGACGGGCACCTACGAGCAGTACTTC.

This clonotype was found many times. The chain joins TRBV15 to TRBJ2-1; D call uncertain. Germline V gene data show CDR1 as LNHNV and CDR2 as YYDKDF (reference sequence). CDR3 length equals 15 residues. The V end was cut by 9 bases, the J end by 2 bases, with 17 bases between. The CDR3 nucleotides read TGTGCCACAGGCTTGAAGGCCACTCCCTACAATGAGCAGTTCTTC. It codes for CATGLKATPYNEQFF.

This clonotype was seen a few times. The J gene is TRBJ2-1, the V gene TRBV4-3; 9 positions agree with TRBD1. This CDR3 spans 18 amino acids. Germline trimming cut 1 base from V and 6 bases from J; bases unmatched to any gene: 13. Germline V CDR1 and CDR2: LGHNA, YSLEER. The CDR3 DNA follows: TGCGCCAGCAGCCAAGGTGTGAAGCCCGGGACAGGGCTCAATGAGCAGTTCTTC. Protein: CASSQGVKPGTGLNEQFF.

This chain uses TRBV6-2 or TRBV6-3 with TRBJ2-1, with D possibly TRBD2 on 6 matching bases. The CDR3 runs 15 residues. Trimming pared 8 bases from V and 5 bases from J, leaving 19 bases between. Germline V gene data show CDR1 as MNHEY and CDR2 as SVGEGT. The CDR3 DNA reads TGTGCCAGCTCGACCTTTGGGTGGGGGGACAATGAGCAGTTCTTC. It translates to CASSTFGWGDNEQFF.

There are many counts of this clonotype. The rearrangement uses TRBV18 and TRBJ2-3; no firm D call. Trimming removed 4 bases from V and 3 bases from J, with 14 bases in between. The CDR3 covers 15 residues. The germline V gene encodes CDR1 KGHSH and CDR2 LQKENI. The CDR3 DNA reads as TGTGCCAGCTCACTTCGATCCATTGGAACAGATACGCAGTATTTT. It specifies CASSLRSIGTDTQYF.

The chain uses TRBV14 and TRBJ2-6, with D unresolved. CDR3 length equals 16 residues. V dropped 1 base and J dropped 2 bases, with 9 bases sitting between them. Germline CDR1 is SGHDN and CDR2 is FVKESK. The CDR3 is CASSQGSKAGANVLTF. As DNA, the CDR3 is TGTGCCAGCAGCCAAGGCAGTAAGGCTGGGGCCAACGTCCTGACTTTC.

The V and J genes are TRBV20-1 and TRBJ1-6, with a tentative D call TRBD1 (6 bases). The CDR3 length is 14 residues. Germline-derived CDR1 and CDR2 are DFQATT and SNEGSKA (reference sequence). Trimming stripped 3 bases from V and 14 bases from J, with 20 bases between. DNA for the CDR3: TGCAGTGCTAGCCCCATGGACAGACAACATACCCTCCACTTT. Translated, it gives CSASPMDRQHTLHF.

The sample holds a few counts of this clonotype. The rearrangement links TRBV5-1 to TRBJ2-5; D may be TRBD1 (5 bases). The CDR3 totals 16 residues. Trimming removed 0 bases from V and 5 bases from J, with 17 bases in between. Germline CDR1 is SGHRS and CDR2 is YFSETQ. This CDR3 reads CASSLATGTRRETQYF. The CDR3 nucleotides are TGCGCCAGCAGCTTGGCAACAGGAACCCGACGGGAGACCCAGTACTTC.

This clonotype was seen only a few times. J is TRBJ2-3 and V is TRBV12-3 or TRBV12-4; 8 bases are a match to TRBD2. Losses at the gene ends were 11 bases for V and 6 bases for J; bases not matched to a gene: 16. The CDR3 is made up of 15 amino acids. The CDR3, as DNA: TGTGCCTCCAGGGCGGGGCGGACTAGCAATGATACGCAGTATTTT. It encodes CASRAGRTSNDTQYF.

The sample holds a few counts of this clonotype. J is TRBJ2-7 and V is TRBV4-2; D is ambiguous. V was shortened by 2 bases and J by 0 bases, with 8 bases between the two germline ends. The germline V gene has CDR1 LGHNA and CDR2 YNFKEQ. The CDR3 has 14 amino acids. The CDR3 loop is CASSQSQSSYEQYF. The CDR3 bases are TGTGCCAGCAGCCAAAGTCAGTCCTCCTACGAGCAGTACTTC.

The table lists this clonotype with a few counts. V is TRBV5-1 and J is TRBJ1-6; weak D call: TRBD1 (5 bases). V dropped 5 bases and J dropped 7 bases, with 16 bases sitting between them. The CDR3 consists of 15 residues. Germline V gene sequence: CDR1 SGHRS, CDR2 YFSETQ. Written as DNA, the CDR3 is TGCGCCAGCAGTCCTCTGGGGACGGTGAATTCACCCCTCCACTTT. It encodes CASSPLGTVNSPLHF.

The sample holds many counts of this clonotype. The chain uses TRBV20-1 and TRBJ1-1; weak D call: TRBD1 (5 bases). Trimming removed 6 bases from V and 1 base from J, with 12 bases in between. The CDR3 contains 13 residues. Germline assignment: CDR1 DFQATT and CDR2 SNEGSKA (reference sequence). The CDR3 nucleotides read TGCAGTGCACGACAGAGGGCGAACACTGAAGCTTTCTTT. This sequence encodes CSARQRANTEAFF.

This clonotype was found a few times. The gene calls are TRBV9 and TRBJ2-2; perhaps TRBD1 as D (5 bases). The V end was cut by 0 bases, the J end by 2 bases, with 11 bases between. Germline V lookup: CDR1 SGDLS, CDR2 YYNGEE. This CDR3 spans 16 amino acids. CDR3 nucleotides: TGTGCCAGCAGCGTAGAAGGGGTCCTCAACACCGGGGAGCTGTTTTTT. Translating gives CASSVEGVLNTGELFF. Combining the CDR3 with reference TRBV9 and TRBJ2-2 gives the whole variable domain DSGVTQTPKHLITATGQRVTLRCSPRSGDLSVYWYQQSLDQGLQFLIQYYNGEERAKGNILERFSAQQFPDLHSELNLSSLELGDSALYFCASSVEGVLNTGELFFGEGSRLTVL.

In its sample, this clonotype was seen a few times. The V and J genes are TRBV5-1 and TRBJ1-3, with D possibly TRBD1 on 5 matching bases. This CDR3 has 16 amino acids. Trimming pared 0 bases from V and 5 bases from J, leaving 15 bases between. Germline V gene lookup returns CDR1 SGHRS and CDR2 YFSETQ. The CDR3 sequence: CASSLAGLVGRNTIYF. CDR3 nucleotides: TGCGCCAGCAGCTTGGCAGGGCTCGTCGGGCGAAACACCATATATTTT.

In this sample, this clonotype turned up a few times. The rearrangement uses TRBV27 and TRBJ2-7, with D perhaps TRBD1 or TRBD2 (5 bases each). V shed 6 bases and J shed 2 bases, with 17 bases lying between them. Germline V gene lookup returns CDR1 MNHEY and CDR2 SMNVEV (reference sequence). CDR3 length: 15 amino acids. DNA of the CDR3: TGTGCCAGCAGCCGAACCGGGACGTCCACCTACGAGCAGTACTTC. The encoded protein is CASSRTGTSTYEQYF.

This sequence joins TRBV9 and TRBJ2-7, with a weak D call TRBD2 (7 bases). This CDR3 spans 14 amino acids. The germline CDR1 and CDR2 sequences are SGDLS and YYNGEE. Trimming removed 3 bases from V and 1 base from J, with 11 bases in between. Here the CDR3 reads CASSEGGASYEQYF. In DNA form, the CDR3 reads TGTGCCAGCAGCGAGGGGGGGGCGTCCTACGAGCAGTACTTC.

V gene TRBV25-1 combines with J gene TRBJ1-4; TRBD1 might be the D (6 bases). Trimming cost V 3 bases and J 8 bases, with 19 bases left between them. Germline CDR1 is MGHDK and CDR2 is SYGVNS. This CDR3 comprises 16 residues. The CDR3 sequence: CASSDLRRGGREKLFF. CDR3 bases: TGTGCCAGCAGTGACCTTCGACGGGGGGGCCGAGAAAAACTGTTTTTT.

This clonotype was counted between two and nine times. V and J are TRBV28 and TRBJ1-1; a weak D match, TRBD1 (5 bases). Per the germline V gene, CDR1 is MDHEN and CDR2 is SYDVKM. CDR3 size: 15 residues. V lost 8 bases, J lost 2 bases, and 18 bases lay in between. The CDR3: CASLPRGTANTEAFF. In DNA form, the CDR3 reads TGTGCCAGCCTCCCCCGCGGGACGGCTAACACTGAAGCTTTCTTT.

The CDR3 here is CSARFGQRRILTYNEQFF. CDR3 DNA sequence: TGCAGTGCTAGATTCGGGCAGAGAAGAATTCTTACCTACAATGAGCAGTTCTTC. The chain joins TRBV20-1 to TRBJ2-1; D call uncertain. The CDR3 extends over 18 amino acids. V was cut by 2 bases and J by 2 bases, with 22 bases left in between. Germline CDR1 and CDR2: DFQATT and SNEGSKA (reference sequence).

This clonotype has a handful of counts. The chain recombines TRBV2 with TRBJ1-2; perhaps TRBD1 as D (5 bases). Germline loops: CDR1 SNHLY, CDR2 FYNNEI. V gave up 7 bases and J gave up 2 bases, with 11 bases separating them. The CDR3 is made up of 13 amino acids. CDR3 sequence: CASIKGRNYGYTF. The CDR3 DNA sequence: TGTGCCAGCATCAAGGGACGGAACTATGGCTACACCTTC.

The chain uses TRBV5-1 and TRBJ2-2, with no clear D. CDR1 SGHRS and CDR2 YFSETQ come from the germline V gene. Trimming took 0 bases from V and 4 from J, leaving 13 bases between them. CDR3 size: 16 residues. The CDR3 sequence is CASSLDGSPSTGELFF. In DNA form, the CDR3 reads TGCGCCAGCAGCTTGGATGGCAGCCCTAGCACCGGGGAGCTGTTTTTT. The entire variable domain, with the rest obtained from reference TRBV5-1 and TRBJ2-2, is as follows: KAGVTQTPRYLIKTRGQQVTLSCSPISGHRSVSWYQQTPGQGLQFLFEYFSETQRNKGNFPGRFSGRQFSNSRSEMNVSTLELGDSALYLCASSLDGSPSTGELFFGEGSRLTVL.

This clonotype was seen a handful of times. The V call is TRBV6-5, the J call TRBJ2-5, with D possibly being TRBD1 or TRBD2 (7 bases each). The V and J ends lost 4 bases and 4 bases respectively, with 19 bases between them. Germline V gene sequence: CDR1 MNHEY, CDR2 SVGAGI. This CDR3 region has 16 residues. The CDR3 bases are TGTGCCAGCAGTTCCGAAGGGGGCGGGGGCCGAGAGACCCAGTACTTC. Amino acids: CASSSEGGGGRETQYF.

The chain is built from TRBV3-1 and TRBJ1-1, with D maybe TRBD1 (5 bases). This CDR3 region has 14 residues. V dropped 3 bases and J dropped 1 base, with 9 bases sitting between them. Germline V gene sequence: CDR1 LGHDT, CDR2 YNNKEL (reference sequence). This CDR3 reads CASSQEGTNTEAFF. For the CDR3, the DNA is TGTGCCAGCAGCCAGGAAGGGACGAACACTGAAGCTTTCTTT.